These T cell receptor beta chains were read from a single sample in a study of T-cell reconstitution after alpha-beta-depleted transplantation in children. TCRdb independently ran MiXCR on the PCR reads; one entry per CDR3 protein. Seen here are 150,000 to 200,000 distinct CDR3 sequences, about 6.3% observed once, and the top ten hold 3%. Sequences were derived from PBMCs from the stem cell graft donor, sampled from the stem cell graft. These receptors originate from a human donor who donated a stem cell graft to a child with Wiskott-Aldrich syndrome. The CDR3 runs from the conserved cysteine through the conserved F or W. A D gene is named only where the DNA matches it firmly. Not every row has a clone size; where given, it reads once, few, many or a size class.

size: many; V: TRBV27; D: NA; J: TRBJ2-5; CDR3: CASSPTHYQETQYF; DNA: TGTGCCAGCAGTCCCACTCATTACCAAGAGACCCAGTACTTC
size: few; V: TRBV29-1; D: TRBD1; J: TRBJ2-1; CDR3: CSVRPGTGMLF; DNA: TGCAGCGTTCGCCCCGGGACAGGGATGCTCTTC
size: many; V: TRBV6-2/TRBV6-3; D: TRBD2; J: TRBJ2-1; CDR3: CASPTSPSYNEQFF; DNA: TGTGCCAGCCCGACTAGCCCCTCCTACAATGAGCAGTTCTTC
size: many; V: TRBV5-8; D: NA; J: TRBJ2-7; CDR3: CASSLRSREGEQYF; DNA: TGTGCCAGCAGCTTAAGATCCAGGGAAGGCGAGCAGTACTTC
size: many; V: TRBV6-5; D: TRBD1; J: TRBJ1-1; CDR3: CASSPTGEREAFF; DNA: TGTGCCAGCAGTCCTACAGGGGAAAGAGAAGCTTTCTTT
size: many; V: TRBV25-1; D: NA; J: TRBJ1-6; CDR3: CASTSGQVIDNSPLHF; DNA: TGTGCCAGCACCTCGGGACAAGTAATCGATAATTCACCCCTCCACTTT
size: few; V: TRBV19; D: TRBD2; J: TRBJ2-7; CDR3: CASSTSGGYEQYF; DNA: TGTGCCAGTAGTACTAGCGGGGGCTACGAGCAGTACTTC
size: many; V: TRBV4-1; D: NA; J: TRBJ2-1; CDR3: CASSQDGTGEYNEQFF; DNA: TGCGCCAGCAGCCAAGATGGAACGGGGGAGTACAATGAGCAGTTCTTC
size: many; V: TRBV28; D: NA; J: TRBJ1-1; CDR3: CASSLPGRNTEAFF; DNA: TGTGCCAGCAGTTTGCCCGGGAGGAACACTGAAGCTTTCTTT
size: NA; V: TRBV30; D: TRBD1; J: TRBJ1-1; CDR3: CAWSQTGVNTEAFF; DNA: TGTGCCTGGAGTCAGACAGGGGTGAACACTGAAGCTTTCTTT
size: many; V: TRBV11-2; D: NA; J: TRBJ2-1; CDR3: CASSFIPRETSYNEQFF; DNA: TGTGCCAGCAGCTTTATCCCCCGGGAAACCTCCTACAATGAGCAGTTCTTC
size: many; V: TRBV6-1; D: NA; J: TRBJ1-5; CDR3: CASSDLLNQPQHF; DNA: TGTGCCAGCAGTGATTTGCTTAATCAGCCCCAGCATTTT
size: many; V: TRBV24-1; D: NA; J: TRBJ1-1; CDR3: CATSDSNRENTEAFF; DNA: TGTGCCACCAGTGATTCAAACAGGGAGAACACTGAAGCTTTCTTT
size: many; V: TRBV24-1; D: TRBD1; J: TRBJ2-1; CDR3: CATSDPDPTGRDEQFF; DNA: TGTGCCACCAGTGACCCCGATCCGACAGGGAGAGATGAGCAGTTCTTC
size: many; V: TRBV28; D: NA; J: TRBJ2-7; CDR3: CASSADSPYEQYF; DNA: TGTGCCAGCAGTGCAGACAGCCCCTACGAGCAGTACTTC
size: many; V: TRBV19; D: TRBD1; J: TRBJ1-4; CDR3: CASRDRANEKLFF; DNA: TGTGCCAGTCGGGACAGGGCAAATGAAAAACTGTTTTTT
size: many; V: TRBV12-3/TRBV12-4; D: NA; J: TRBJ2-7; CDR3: CASSFLLGSYEQYF; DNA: TGTGCCAGCAGTTTTCTCTTGGGGTCCTACGAGCAGTACTTC
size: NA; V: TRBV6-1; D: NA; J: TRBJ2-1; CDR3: CASIGYEQFF; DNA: TGTGCCAGCATCGGCTATGAGCAGTTCTTC
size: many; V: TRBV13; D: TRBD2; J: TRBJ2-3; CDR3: CASSPGTSGRVTDTQYF; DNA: TGTGCCAGCAGCCCCGGGACTAGCGGGAGGGTAACAGATACGCAGTATTTT
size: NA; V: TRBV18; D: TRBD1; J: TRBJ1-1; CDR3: CASSLQGGTEAFF; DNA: TGTGCCAGCTCACTACAGGGGGGGACTGAAGCTTTCTTT
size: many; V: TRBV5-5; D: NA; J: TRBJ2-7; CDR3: CASSLIGLARGEQYF; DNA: TGTGCCAGCAGCTTAATAGGACTTGCCCGAGGGGAGCAGTACTTC
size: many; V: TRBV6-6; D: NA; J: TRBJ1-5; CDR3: CASSRNQPQHF; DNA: TGTGCCAGCAGTCGAAATCAGCCCCAGCATTTT